This passage covers 5 T cell receptor beta chains from one sample sequenced in a study of blood T cell repertoires in COVID-19. Measured with immunoSEQ multiplex PCR; TCRdb has only the in-frame clones, and not every one. The data show some 320,000 clones, with 70% to 90% seen just once and approximately 7.8% held by the top ten. Specimen: peripheral blood. These receptor sequences come from a woman in her forties or fifties who had recovered from COVID-19.

The chain joins TRBV29-1 to TRBJ2-7, with TRBD1 matching 8 bases. The V gene end was trimmed by 5 bases and the J gene end by 3 bases; junction bases not matched to a gene: 3. Germline assignment: CDR1 SQVTM and CDR2 ANQGSEA. The length of the CDR3 is 12 residues. CDR3 in DNA: TGCAGCGTTAGTGGGACAGGCTACGAGCAGTACTTC. Translating it yields CSVSGTGYEQYF.

The V call is TRBV13, the J call TRBJ2-7; maybe TRBD1 (5 bases). The germline gives CDR1 PRHDT, CDR2 FYEKMQ (reference sequence). V was clipped by 4 bases and J by 0 bases, with 13 bases between them. CDR3 length equals 15 residues. CDR3 protein: CASSWIGDSSYEQYF. For the CDR3, the DNA is TGTGCCAGCAGCTGGATAGGAGACAGCTCCTACGAGCAGTACTTC.

The chain joins TRBV11-1 to TRBJ2-1; tentative D call: TRBD1 (6 bases). Germline CDR1 SGHAT, CDR2 FQDESV (reference sequence). The V end lost 5 bases, the J end lost 10 bases, and 15 bases lay between the germline ends. The CDR3 runs 13 residues. The CDR3 nucleotides are TGTGCCAGCAGCGCTTGGGGGACACCGGAGCAGTTCTTC. Encoded protein: CASSAWGTPEQFF.

The chain recombines TRBV7-2 with TRBJ2-7, with 10 nucleotides matching TRBD2. V trimming: 2 bases; J trimming: 3 bases; junction bases outside the gene matches: 4. CDR1 and CDR2 (germline): SGHTA, FQGNSA. CDR3 length: 15 residues. The CDR3 DNA is TGTGCCAGCAGCTTAACCAGCGGGAGGGGCTACGAGCAGTACTTC. Amino acid sequence: CASSLTSGRGYEQYF.

The rearrangement links TRBV7-2 to TRBJ1-1; D remains ambiguous. The ends were cut back, 3 bases at V and 8 bases at J, with 19 bases in the middle. The CDR3 sequence is 15 residues long. Looked up from germline, CDR1 is SGHTA and CDR2 is FQGNSA. CDR3 bases: TGTGCCAGCAGCTTCCATCCGGGAATATTTAACGAAGCTTTCTTT. Amino acids: CASSFHPGIFNEAFF.